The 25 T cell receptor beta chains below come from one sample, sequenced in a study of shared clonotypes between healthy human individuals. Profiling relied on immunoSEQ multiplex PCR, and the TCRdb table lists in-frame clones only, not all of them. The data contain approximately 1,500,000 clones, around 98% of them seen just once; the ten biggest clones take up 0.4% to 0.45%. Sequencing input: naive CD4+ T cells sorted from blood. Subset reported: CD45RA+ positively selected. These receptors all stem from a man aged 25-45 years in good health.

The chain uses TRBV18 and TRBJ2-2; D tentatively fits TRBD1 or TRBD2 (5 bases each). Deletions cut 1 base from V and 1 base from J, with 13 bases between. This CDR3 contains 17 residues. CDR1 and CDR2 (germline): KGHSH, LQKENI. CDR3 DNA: TGTGCCAGCTCACCACTAGACGGGACCTGGAACACCGGGGAGCTGTTTTTT. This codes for CASSPLDGTWNTGELFF.

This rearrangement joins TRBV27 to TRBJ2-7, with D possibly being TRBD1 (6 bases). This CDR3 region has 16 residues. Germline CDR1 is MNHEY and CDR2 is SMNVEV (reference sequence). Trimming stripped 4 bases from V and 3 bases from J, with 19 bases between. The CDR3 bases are TGTGCCAGCAGTTCCACTCGACAGGCCATCAACTACGAGCAGTACTTC. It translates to CASSSTRQAINYEQYF.

The CDR3 DNA sequence: TGTGCCAGCAGCTCCCGCGGACTAGGGTTCGAGCAGTACTTC. Protein: CASSSRGLGFEQYF. The chain couples TRBV7-2 to TRBJ2-7; TRBD2 aligns across 7 bases. Germline V gene sequence: CDR1 SGHTA, CDR2 FQGNSA. Trimming at V came to 4 bases and at J to 6 bases, leaving 9 bases not matched to a gene. The CDR3 is 14 amino acids.

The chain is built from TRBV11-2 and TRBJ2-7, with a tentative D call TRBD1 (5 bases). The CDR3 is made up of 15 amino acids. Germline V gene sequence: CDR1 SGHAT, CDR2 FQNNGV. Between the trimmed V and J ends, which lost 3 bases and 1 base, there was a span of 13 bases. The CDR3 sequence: CASSLDTYVSYEQYF. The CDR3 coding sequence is TGTGCCAGCAGCTTGGACACGTACGTTTCCTACGAGCAGTACTTC.

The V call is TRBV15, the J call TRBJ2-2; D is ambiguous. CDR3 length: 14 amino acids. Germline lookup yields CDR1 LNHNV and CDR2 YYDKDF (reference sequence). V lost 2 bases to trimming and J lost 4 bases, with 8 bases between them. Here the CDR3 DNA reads TGTGCCACCAGCAGAAGTCAGACCACCGGGGAGCTGTTTTTT. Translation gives CATSRSQTTGELFF. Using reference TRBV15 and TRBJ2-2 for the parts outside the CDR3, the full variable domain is DAMVIQNPRYQVTQFGKPVTLSCSQTLNHNVMYWYQQKSSQAPKLLFHYYDKDFNNEADTPDNFQSRRPNTSFCFLDIRSPGLGDTAMYLCATSRSQTTGELFFGEGSRLTVL.

The CDR3 nucleotides read TGTGCCAGTAGTACCAGGGCACACACCGGGGAGCTGTTTTTT. It encodes CASSTRAHTGELFF. This chain uses TRBV19 with TRBJ2-2; D may be TRBD1 (5 bases). The CDR3 runs to 14 residues. V lost 4 bases and J lost 3, with 9 bases in between. Germline lookup yields CDR1 LNHDA and CDR2 SQIVND (reference sequence).

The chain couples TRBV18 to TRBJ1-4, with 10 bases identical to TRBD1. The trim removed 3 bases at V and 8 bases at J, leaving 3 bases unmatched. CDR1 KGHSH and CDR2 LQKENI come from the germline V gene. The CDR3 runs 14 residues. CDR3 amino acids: CASSPGQGYEKLFF. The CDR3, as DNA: TGTGCCAGCTCACCGGGACAGGGGTACGAAAAACTGTTTTTT. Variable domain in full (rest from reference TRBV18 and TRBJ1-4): NAGVMQNPRHLVRRRGQEARLRCSPMKGHSHVYWYRQLPEEGLKFMVYLQKENIIDESGMPKERFSAEFPKEGPSILRIQQVVRGDSAAYFCASSPGQGYEKLFFGSGTQLSVL.

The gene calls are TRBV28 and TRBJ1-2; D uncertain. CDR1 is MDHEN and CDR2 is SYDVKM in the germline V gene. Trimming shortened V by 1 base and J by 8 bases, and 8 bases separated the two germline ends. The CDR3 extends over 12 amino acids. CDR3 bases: TGTGCCAGCAGTTTATCGGAGACCGGCTACACCTTC. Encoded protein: CASSLSETGYTF.

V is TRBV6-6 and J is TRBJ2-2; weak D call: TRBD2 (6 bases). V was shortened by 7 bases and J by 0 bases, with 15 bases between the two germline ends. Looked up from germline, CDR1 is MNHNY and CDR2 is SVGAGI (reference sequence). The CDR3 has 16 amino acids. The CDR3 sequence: CASTNGGSTNTGELFF. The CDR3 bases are TGTGCCAGCACCAACGGGGGATCCACGAACACCGGGGAGCTGTTTTTT.

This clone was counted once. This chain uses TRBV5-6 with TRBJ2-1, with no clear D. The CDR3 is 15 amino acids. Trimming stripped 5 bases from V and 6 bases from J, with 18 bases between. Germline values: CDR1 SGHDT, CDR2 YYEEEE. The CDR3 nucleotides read TGTGCCAGCAGTTCCGTAGGCCCTGGGGTCAATGAGCAGTTCTTC. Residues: CASSSVGPGVNEQFF.

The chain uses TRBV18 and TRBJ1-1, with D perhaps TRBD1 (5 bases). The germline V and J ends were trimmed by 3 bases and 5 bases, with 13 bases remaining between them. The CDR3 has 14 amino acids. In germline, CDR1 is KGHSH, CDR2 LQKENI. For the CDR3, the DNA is TGTGCCAGCTCACCGCAATCCCAGGGAACTGAAGCTTTCTTT. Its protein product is CASSPQSQGTEAFF.

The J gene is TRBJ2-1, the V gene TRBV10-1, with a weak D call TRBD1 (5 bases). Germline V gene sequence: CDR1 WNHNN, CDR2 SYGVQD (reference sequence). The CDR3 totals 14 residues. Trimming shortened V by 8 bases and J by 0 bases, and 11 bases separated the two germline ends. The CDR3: CASSRQSSYNEQFF. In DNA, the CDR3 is TGCGCCAGCTCGAGACAGAGCTCCTACAATGAGCAGTTCTTC.

The CDR3 sequence: CASRQDYGYTF. The CDR3 nucleotides are TGCGCCAGCAGACAGGACTATGGCTACACCTTC. The rearrangement links TRBV5-1 to TRBJ1-2; a weak D match, TRBD1 (5 bases). Trimming cost V 5 bases and J 3 bases, with 5 bases left between them. The CDR3 sequence is 11 residues long. From germline, CDR1 is SGHRS and CDR2 YFSETQ.

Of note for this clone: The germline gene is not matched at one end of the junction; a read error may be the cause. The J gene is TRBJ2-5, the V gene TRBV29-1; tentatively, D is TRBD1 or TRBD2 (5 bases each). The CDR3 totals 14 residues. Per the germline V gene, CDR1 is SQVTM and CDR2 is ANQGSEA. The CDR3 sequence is CSIERGAGGETQYF. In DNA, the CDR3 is TGCAGCATTGAGAGGGGAGCCGGTGGGGAGACCCAGTACTTC.

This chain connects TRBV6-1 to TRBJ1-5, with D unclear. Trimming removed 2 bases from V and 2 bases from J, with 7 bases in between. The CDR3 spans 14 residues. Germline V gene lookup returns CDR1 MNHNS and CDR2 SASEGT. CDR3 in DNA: TGTGCCAGCAGTGAACGACCCGGCAATCAGCCCCAGCATTTT. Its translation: CASSERPGNQPQHF.

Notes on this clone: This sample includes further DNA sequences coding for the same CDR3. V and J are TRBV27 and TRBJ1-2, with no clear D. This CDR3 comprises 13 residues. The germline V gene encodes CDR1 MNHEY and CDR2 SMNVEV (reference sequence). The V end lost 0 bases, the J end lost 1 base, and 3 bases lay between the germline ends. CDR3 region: CASSLSGNYGYTF. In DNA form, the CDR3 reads TGTGCCAGCAGTTTATCGGGTAACTATGGCTACACCTTC.

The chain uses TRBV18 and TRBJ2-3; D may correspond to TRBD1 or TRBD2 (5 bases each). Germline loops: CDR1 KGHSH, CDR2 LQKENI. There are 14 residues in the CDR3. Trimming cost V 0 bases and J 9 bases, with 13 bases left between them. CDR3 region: CASSPPLGVRTQYF. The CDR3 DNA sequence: TGTGCCAGCTCACCACCGTTGGGGGTCCGAACGCAGTATTTT.

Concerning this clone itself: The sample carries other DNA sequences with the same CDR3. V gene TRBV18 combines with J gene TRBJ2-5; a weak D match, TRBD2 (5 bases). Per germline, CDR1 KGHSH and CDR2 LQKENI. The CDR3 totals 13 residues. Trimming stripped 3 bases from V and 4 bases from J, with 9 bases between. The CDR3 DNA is TGTGCCAGCTCACCGGGGAGCGGAGAGACCCAGTACTTC. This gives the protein CASSPGSGETQYF. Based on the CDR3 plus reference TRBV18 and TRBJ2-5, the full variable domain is NAGVMQNPRHLVRRRGQEARLRCSPMKGHSHVYWYRQLPEEGLKFMVYLQKENIIDESGMPKERFSAEFPKEGPSILRIQQVVRGDSAAYFCASSPGSGETQYFGPGTRLLVL.

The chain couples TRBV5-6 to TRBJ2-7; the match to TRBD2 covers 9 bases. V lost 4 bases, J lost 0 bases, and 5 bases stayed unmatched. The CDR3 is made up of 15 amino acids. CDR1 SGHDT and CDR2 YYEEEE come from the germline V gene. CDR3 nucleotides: TGTGCCAGCAGCCACGGGGGACTAGCCTCCTACGAGCAGTACTTC. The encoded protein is CASSHGGLASYEQYF.

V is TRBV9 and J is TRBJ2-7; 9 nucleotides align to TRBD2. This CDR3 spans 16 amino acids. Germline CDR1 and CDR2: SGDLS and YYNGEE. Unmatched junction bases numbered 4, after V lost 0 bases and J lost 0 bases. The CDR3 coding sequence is TGTGCCAGCAGCGTAGGGGCGGGAGGGGGCTCCTACGAGCAGTACTTC. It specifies CASSVGAGGGSYEQYF.

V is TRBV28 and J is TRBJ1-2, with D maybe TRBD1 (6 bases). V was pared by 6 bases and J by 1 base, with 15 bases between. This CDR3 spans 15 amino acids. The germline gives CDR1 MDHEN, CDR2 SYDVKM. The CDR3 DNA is TGTGCCAGCAGACTTCGGGGGCCGGGTAACTATGGCTACACCTTC. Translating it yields CASRLRGPGNYGYTF.

The CDR3 is CASSHPLLRPLDNEQFF. CDR3 nucleotide sequence: TGTGCCAGCAGTCACCCCCTACTACGGCCCCTGGACAATGAGCAGTTCTTC. The J gene is TRBJ2-1, the V gene TRBV28; D unclear. Germline CDR1 MDHEN, CDR2 SYDVKM. V dropped 5 bases and J dropped 5 bases, with 22 bases sitting between them. This CDR3 has 17 residues.

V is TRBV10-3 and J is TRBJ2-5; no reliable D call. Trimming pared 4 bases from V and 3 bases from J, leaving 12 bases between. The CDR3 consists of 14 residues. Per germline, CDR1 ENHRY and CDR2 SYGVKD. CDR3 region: CAISGAAREETQYF. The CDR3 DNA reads TGTGCCATCAGTGGTGCGGCCCGAGAAGAGACCCAGTACTTC.

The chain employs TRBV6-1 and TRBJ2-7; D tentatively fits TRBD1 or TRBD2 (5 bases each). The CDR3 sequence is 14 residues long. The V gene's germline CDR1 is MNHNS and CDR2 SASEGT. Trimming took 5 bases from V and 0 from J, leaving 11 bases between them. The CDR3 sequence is CASSRDGFSYEQYF. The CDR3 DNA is TGTGCCAGCAGTCGGGACGGTTTCTCCTACGAGCAGTACTTC.

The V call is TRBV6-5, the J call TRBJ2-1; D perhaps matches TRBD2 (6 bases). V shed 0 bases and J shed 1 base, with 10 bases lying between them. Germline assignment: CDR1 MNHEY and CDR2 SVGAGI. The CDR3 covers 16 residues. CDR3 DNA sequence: TGTGCCAGCAGTTACTCGCGCCTAGCGTCCTACAATGAGCAGTTCTTC. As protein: CASSYSRLASYNEQFF.